The clone carrying this T cell receptor (beta chain) has ten or more counts. Antigen: not known. The CDR3 has 10 residues. Germline loops: CDR1 SQVTM, CDR2 ANQGSEA. V was shortened by 3 bases and J by 8 bases, with 7 bases between the two germline ends. The sample comes from a study of early T cells in non-severe SARS-CoV-2 infection. Study in general: Sequenced material consisted of bulk RNA (from unsorted whole blood), and chains were unpaired.

Unique molecular identifiers were added to individual cDNA molecules. One entry per CDR3 protein, called by TCRdb with MiXCR from the 5' RACE reads. Among under 70,000 distinct CDR3 sequences listed, over 4.5% were seen once. Study-level results: Anti-spike CD8 specificities were favored by VDJdb matching, whose results missed private and CD4 specificities.

The TCR comes from an adult who was a healthcare worker with PCR-confirmed SARS-CoV-2 infection or an uninfected control (not recorded which). V usage is TRBV29-1 and J usage is TRBJ1-1; D remains unclear. Sequencing input: whole blood. The CDR3 bases are TGCAGCGTTGATAACGGGGAAGCTTTCTTT. Its protein product is CSVDNGEAFF.